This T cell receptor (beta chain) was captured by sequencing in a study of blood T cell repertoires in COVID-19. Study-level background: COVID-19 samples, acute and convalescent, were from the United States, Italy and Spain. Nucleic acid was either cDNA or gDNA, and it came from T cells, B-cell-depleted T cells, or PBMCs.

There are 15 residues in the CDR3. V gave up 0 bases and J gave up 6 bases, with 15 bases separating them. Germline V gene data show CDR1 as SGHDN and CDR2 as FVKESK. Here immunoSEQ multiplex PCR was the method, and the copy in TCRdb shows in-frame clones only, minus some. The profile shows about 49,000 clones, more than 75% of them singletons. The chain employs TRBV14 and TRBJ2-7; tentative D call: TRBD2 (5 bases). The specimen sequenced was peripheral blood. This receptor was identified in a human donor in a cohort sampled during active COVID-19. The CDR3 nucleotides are TGTGCCAGCAGCCAAGATGTCGGGAACGTTCGCGAGCAGTACTTC. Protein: CASSQDVGNVREQYF.